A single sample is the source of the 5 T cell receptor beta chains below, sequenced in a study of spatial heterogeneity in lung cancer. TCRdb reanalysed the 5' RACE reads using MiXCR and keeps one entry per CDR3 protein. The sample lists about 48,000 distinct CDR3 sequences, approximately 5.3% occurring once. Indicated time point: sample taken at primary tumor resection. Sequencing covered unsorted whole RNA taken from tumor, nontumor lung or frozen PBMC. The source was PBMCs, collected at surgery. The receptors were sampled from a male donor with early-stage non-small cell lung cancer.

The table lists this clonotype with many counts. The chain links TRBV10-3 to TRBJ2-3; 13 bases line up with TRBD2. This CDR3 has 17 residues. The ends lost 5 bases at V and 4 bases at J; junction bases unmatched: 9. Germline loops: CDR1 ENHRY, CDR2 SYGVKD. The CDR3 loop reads CAISRMTSGRTPDTQYF. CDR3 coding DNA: TGTGCCATCAGTAGAATGACTAGCGGGAGGACCCCAGATACGCAGTATTTT.

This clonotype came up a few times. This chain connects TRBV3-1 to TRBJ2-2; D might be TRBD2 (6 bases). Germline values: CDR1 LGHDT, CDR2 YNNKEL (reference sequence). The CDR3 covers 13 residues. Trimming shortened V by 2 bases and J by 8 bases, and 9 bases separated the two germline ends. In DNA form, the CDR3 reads TGTGCCAGCAGCCAATTCCTAGCGGGGGAGCTGTTTTTT. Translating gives CASSQFLAGELFF.

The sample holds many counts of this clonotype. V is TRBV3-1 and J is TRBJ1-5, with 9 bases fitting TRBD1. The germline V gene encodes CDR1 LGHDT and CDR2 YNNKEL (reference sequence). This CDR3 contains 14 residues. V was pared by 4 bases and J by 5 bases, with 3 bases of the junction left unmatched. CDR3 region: CASSRTGGDQPQHF. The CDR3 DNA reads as TGTGCCAGCAGCCGCACAGGGGGCGATCAGCCCCAGCATTTT.

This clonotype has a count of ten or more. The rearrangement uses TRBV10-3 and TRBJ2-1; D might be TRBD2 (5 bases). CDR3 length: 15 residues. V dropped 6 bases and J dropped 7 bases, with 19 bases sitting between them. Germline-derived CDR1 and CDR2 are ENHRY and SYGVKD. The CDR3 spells CAIRGDVLGLNEQFF. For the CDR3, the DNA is TGTGCCATCAGGGGAGATGTACTGGGATTGAATGAGCAGTTCTTC.

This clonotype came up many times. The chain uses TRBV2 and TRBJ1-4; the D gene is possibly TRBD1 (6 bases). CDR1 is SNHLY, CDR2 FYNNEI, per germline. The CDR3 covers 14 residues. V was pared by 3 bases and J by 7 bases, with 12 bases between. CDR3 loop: CASSEGATGEKLFF. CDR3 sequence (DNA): TGTGCCAGCAGTGAGGGGGCGACGGGTGAAAAACTGTTTTTT. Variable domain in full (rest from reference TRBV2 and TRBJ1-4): EPEVTQTPSHQVTQMGQEVILRCVPISNHLYFYWYRQILGQKVEFLVSFYNNEISEKSEIFDDQFSVERPDGSNFTLKIRSTKLEDSAMYFCASSEGATGEKLFFGSGTQLSVL.